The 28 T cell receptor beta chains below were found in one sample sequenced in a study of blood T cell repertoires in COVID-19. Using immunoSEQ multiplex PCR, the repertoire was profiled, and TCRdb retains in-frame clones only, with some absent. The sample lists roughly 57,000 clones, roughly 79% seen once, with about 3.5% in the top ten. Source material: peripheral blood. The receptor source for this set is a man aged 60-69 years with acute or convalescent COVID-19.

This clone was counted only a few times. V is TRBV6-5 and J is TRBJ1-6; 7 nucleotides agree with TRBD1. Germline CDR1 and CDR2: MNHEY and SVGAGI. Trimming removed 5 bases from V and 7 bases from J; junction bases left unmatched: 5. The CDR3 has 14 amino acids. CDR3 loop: CASSRDSPNSPLHF. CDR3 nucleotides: TGTGCCAGCAGTAGGGACAGTCCCAATTCACCCCTCCACTTT.

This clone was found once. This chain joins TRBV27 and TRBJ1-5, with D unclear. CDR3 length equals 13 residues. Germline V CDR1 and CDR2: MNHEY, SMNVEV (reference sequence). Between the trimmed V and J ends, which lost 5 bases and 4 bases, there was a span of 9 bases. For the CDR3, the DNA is TGTGCCAGCAGTCCCACCTATAATCAGCCCCAGCATTTT. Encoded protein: CASSPTYNQPQHF.

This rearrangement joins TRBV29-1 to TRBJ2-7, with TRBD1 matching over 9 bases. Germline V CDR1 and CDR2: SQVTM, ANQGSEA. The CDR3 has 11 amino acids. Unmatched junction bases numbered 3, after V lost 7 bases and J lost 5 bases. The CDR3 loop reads CSGGQGHEQYF. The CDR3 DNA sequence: TGCAGCGGGGGACAGGGCCACGAGCAGTACTTC.

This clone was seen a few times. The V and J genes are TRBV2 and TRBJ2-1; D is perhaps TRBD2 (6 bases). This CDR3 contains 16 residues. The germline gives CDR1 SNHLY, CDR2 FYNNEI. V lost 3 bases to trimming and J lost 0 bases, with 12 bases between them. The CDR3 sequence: CASSELGGSSYNEQFF. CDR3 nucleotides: TGTGCCAGCAGTGAGTTGGGGGGAAGCTCCTACAATGAGCAGTTCTTC.

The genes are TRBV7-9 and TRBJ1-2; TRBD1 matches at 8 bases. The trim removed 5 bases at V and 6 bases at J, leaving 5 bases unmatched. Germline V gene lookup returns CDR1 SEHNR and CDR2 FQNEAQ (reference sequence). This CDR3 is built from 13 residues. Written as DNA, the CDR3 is TGTGCCAGCAGCCTGACAGGGGTCGATGGCTACACCTTC. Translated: CASSLTGVDGYTF.

The CDR3 DNA follows: TGTGCCATCAGTGGGCAGGGGCCCTACAATGAGCAGTTCTTC. Its translation is CAISGQGPYNEQFF. The rearrangement joins TRBV10-3 to TRBJ2-1; perhaps TRBD1 as D (6 bases). Trimming shortened V by 4 bases and J by 2 bases, and 9 bases separated the two germline ends. Germline lookup yields CDR1 ENHRY and CDR2 SYGVKD. The CDR3 length is 14 residues.

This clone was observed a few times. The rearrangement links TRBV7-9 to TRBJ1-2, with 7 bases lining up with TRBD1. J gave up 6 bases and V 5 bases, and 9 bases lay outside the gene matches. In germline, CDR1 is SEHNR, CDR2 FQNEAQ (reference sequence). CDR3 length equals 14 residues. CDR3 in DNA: TGTGCCAGCAGCCCCTCTGTGCAGGGGGATGGCTACACCTTC. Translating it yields CASSPSVQGDGYTF.

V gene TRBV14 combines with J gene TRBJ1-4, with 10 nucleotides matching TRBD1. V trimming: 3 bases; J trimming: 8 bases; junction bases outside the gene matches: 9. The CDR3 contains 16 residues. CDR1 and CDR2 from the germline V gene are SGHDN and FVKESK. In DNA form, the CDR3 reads TGTGCCAGCAGCCAGGACGACAGGGGGCAACGGGAAAAACTGTTTTTT. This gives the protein CASSQDDRGQREKLFF.

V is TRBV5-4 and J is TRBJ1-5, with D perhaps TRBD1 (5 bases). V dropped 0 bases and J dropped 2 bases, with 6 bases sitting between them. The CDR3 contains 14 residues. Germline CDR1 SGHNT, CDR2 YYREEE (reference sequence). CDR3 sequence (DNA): TGTGCCAGCAGCTTGGGGGGGGGCAATCAGCCCCAGCATTTT. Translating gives CASSLGGGNQPQHF.

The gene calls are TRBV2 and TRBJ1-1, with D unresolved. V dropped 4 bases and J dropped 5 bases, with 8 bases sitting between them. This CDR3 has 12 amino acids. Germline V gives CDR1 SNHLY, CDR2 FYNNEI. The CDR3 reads CASSVEGTEAFF. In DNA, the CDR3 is TGTGCCAGCAGTGTAGAGGGTACTGAAGCTTTCTTT.

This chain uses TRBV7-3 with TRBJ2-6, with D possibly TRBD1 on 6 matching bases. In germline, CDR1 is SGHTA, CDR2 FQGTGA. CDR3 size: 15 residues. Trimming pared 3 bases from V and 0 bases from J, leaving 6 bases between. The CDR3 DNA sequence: TGTGCCAGCAGCTTGGACAGCTCTGGGGCCAACGTCCTGACTTTC. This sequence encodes CASSLDSSGANVLTF. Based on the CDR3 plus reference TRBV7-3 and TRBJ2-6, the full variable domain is GAGVSQTPSNKVTEKGKYVELRCDPISGHTALYWYRQSLGQGPEFLIYFQGTGAADDSGLPNDRFFAVRPEGSVSTLKIQRTERGDSAVYLCASSLDSSGANVLTFGAGSRLTVL.

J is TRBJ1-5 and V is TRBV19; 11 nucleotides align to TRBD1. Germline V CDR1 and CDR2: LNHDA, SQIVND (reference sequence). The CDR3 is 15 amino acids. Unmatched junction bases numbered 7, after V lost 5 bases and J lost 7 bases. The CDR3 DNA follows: TGTGCCAGTAGTTCCCGGGACAGGGGGGGACAGCCCCAGCATTTT. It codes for CASSSRDRGGQPQHF. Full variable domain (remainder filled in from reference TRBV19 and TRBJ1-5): DGGITQSPKYLFRKEGQNVTLSCEQNLNHDAMYWYRQDPGQGLRLIYYSQIVNDFQKGDIAEGYSVSREKKESFPLTVTSAQKNPTAFYLCASSSRDRGGQPQHFGDGTRLSIL.

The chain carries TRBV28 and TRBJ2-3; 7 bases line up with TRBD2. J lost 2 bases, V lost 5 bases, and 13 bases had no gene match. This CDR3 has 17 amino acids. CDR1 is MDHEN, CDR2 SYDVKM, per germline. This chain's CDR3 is CASSTSSSGGTTDTQYF. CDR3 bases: TGTGCCAGCAGTACCTCAAGCTCCGGGGGGACCACAGATACGCAGTATTTT.

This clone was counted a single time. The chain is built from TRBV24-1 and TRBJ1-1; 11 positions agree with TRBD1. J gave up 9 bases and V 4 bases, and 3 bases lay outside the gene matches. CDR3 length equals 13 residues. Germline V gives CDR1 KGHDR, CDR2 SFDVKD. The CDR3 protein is CATSDSDRGQAFF. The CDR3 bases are TGTGCCACCAGTGACTCGGACAGGGGGCAAGCTTTCTTT.

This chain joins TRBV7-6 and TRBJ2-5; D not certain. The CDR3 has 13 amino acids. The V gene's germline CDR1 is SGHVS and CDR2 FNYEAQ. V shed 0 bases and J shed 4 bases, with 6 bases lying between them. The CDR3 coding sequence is TGTGCCAGCAGCTTAGCGCCCGGAGAGACCCAGTACTTC. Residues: CASSLAPGETQYF. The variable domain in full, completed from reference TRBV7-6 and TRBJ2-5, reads GAGVSQSPRYKVTKRGQDVALRCDPISGHVSLYWYRQALGQGPEFLTYFNYEAQQDKSGLPNDRFSAERPEGSISTLTIQRTEQRDSAMYRCASSLAPGETQYFGPGTRLLVL.

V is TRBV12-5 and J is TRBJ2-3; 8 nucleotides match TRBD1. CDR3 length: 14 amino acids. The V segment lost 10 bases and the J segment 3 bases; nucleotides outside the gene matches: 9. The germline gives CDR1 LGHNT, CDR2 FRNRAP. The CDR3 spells CATRGPVLTDTQYF. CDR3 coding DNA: TGTGCTACCAGGGGGCCGGTTCTGACAGATACGCAGTATTTT.

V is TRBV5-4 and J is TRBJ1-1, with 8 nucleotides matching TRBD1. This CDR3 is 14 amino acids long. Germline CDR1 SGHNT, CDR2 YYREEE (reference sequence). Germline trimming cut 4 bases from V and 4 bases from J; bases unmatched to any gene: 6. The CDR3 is CASSLRTGPTEAFF. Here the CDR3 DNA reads TGTGCCAGCAGCCTACGGACAGGGCCCACTGAAGCTTTCTTT.

The CDR3 bases are TGTGCCAGCTCTGACATTAACTATGGCTACACCTTC. Protein product: CASSDINYGYTF. The rearrangement links TRBV6-5 to TRBJ1-2; D uncertain. Trimming took 8 bases from V and 1 from J, leaving 8 bases between them. The CDR3 consists of 12 residues. Per the germline V gene, CDR1 is MNHEY and CDR2 is SVGAGI.

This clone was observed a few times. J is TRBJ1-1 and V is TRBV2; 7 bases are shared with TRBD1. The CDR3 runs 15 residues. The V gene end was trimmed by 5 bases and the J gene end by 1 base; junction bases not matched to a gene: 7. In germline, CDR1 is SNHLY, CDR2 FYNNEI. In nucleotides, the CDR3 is TGTGCCAGCAGTCCTGACAGGGCTCAGAACACTGAAGCTTTCTTT. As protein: CASSPDRAQNTEAFF. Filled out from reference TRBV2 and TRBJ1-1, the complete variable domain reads EPEVTQTPSHQVTQMGQEVILRCVPISNHLYFYWYRQILGQKVEFLVSFYNNEISEKSEIFDDQFSVERPDGSNFTLKIRSTKLEDSAMYFCASSPDRAQNTEAFFGQGTRLTVV.

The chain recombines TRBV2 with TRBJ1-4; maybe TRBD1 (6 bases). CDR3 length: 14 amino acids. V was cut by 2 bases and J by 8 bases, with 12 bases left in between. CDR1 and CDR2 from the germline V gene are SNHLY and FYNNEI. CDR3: CASSEQGTSEKLFF. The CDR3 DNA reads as TGTGCCAGCAGTGAACAGGGGACCTCAGAAAAACTGTTTTTT. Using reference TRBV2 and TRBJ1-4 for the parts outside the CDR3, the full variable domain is EPEVTQTPSHQVTQMGQEVILRCVPISNHLYFYWYRQILGQKVEFLVSFYNNEISEKSEIFDDQFSVERPDGSNFTLKIRSTKLEDSAMYFCASSEQGTSEKLFFGSGTQLSVL.

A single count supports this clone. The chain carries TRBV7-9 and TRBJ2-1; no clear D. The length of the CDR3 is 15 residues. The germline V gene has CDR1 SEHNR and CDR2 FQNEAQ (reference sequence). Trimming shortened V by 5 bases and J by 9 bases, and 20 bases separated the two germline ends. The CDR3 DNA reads TGTGCCAGCAGCCCACCTCTAGACCCCAGCAGTGAGCAGTTCTTC. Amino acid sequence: CASSPPLDPSSEQFF.

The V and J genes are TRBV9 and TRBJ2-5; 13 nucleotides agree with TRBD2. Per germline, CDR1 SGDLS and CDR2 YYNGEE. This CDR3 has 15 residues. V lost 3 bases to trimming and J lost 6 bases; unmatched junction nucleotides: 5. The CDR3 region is CASSALAGGPQTQYF. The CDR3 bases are TGTGCCAGCAGCGCACTAGCGGGGGGGCCTCAGACCCAGTACTTC.

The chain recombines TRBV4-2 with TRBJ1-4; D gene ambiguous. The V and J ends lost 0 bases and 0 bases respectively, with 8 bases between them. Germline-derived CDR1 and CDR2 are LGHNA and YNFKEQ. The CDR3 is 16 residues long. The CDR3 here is CASSQDSSPTNEKLFF. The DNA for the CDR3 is TGTGCCAGCAGCCAAGATTCGAGCCCAACTAATGAAAAACTGTTTTTT.

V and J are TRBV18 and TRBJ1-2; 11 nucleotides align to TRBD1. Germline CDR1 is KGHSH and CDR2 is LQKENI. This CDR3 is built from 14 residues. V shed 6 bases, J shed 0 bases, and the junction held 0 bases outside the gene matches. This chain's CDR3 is CASSGQGANYGYTF. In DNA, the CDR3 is TGTGCCAGCTCGGGACAGGGGGCTAACTATGGCTACACCTTC.

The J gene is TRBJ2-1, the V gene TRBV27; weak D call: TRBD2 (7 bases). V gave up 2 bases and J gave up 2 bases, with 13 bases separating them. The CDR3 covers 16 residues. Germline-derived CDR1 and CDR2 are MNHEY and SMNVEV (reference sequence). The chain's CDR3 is CASSLGGGPPYNEQFF. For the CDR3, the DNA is TGTGCCAGCAGTTTAGGGGGGGGCCCTCCCTACAATGAGCAGTTCTTC.

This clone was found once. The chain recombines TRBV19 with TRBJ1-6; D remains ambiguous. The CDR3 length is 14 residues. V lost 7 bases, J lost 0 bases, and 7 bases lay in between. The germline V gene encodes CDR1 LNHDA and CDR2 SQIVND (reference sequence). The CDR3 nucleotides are TGTGCCAGTAAACAGAGCTCCTATAATTCACCCCTCCACTTT. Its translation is CASKQSSYNSPLHF.

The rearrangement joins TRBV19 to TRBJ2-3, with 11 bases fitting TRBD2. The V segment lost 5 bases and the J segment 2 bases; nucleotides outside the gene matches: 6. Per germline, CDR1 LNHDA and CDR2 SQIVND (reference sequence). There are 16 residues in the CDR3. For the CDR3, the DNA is TGTGCCAGTAGTCCTAGCGGGGGGCCTGACACAGATACGCAGTATTTT. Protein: CASSPSGGPDTDTQYF.

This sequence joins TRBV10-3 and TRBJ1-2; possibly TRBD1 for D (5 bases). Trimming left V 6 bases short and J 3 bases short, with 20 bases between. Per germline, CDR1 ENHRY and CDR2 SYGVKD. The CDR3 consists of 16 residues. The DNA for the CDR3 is TGTGCCATCAGGAATGGAGGGGCGCCGACTCACTATGGCTACACCTTC. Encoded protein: CAIRNGGAPTHYGYTF.